The present entry profiles one T cell receptor beta chain with its context. V was shortened by 6 bases and J by 0 bases, with 9 bases between the two germline ends. Germline V gene lookup returns CDR1 MNHEY and CDR2 SVGAGI. The CDR3 is 15 amino acids. The repertoire was sequenced with immunoSEQ multiplex PCR; TCRdb's copy has only in-frame clones and lacks some. The table lists 200,000 to 250,000 clones, just over 85% of them singletons. The record originates from a study of blood T cell repertoires in COVID-19. Two negative PCRs, clearance, or symptom resolution were required of recovered Cohort 3 donors.

This clonotype originated in a man in his forties or fifties who had recovered from COVID-19. The chain uses TRBV6-5 and TRBJ1-6; D gene uncertain. The source material was PBMCs or T cells enriched from blood (not recorded which). The CDR3 nucleotides read TGTGCCAGCAGGGGCAGTAGCTCCTATAATTCACCCCTCCACTTT. It encodes CASRGSSSYNSPLHF.